This T cell receptor beta chain was sequenced for a study of OX40 agonist ivuxolimab in advanced cancers. CDR1 and CDR2 from the germline V gene are MNHNY and SVGAGI (reference sequence). The length of the CDR3 is 13 residues. Trimming stripped 6 bases from V and 8 bases from J, with 15 bases between. Anyone with autoimmune disease history or systemic immunosuppression was excluded. Clones were read by immunoSEQ multiplex PCR, and TCRdb kept only the in-frame ones, dropping some. The sample consists of roughly 35,000 clones, 80% to 95% of them appearing once. This clonotype originated in an adult with an advanced solid tumor such as melanoma, head and neck, liver or kidney cancer. The sequenced sample was CD4+ or CD8+ T cells sorted from blood, obtained in a trial of the OX40 agonist ivuxolimab. The chain has TRBV6-6 and TRBJ2-3, with D possibly being TRBD1 or TRBD2 (5 bases each). For the CDR3, the DNA is TGTGCCAGCAGACACACCAGGGAGTCTACGCAGTATTTT. Protein: CASRHTRESTQYF.